This T cell receptor beta chain was identified during a study of blood T cell repertoires in COVID-19. The ends lost 6 bases at V and 4 bases at J; junction bases unmatched: 12. Per germline, CDR1 MNHEY and CDR2 SMNVEV (reference sequence). This CDR3 has 16 amino acids. The data were produced by immunoSEQ multiplex PCR, yet TCRdb's version contains in-frame clones alone and is incomplete. The sample lists 200,000 to 300,000 clones, around 85% occurring once. The sample taken for sequencing was peripheral blood. This clonotype was sampled from a woman aged 25 to 39 who had recovered from COVID-19. The rearrangement joins TRBV27 to TRBJ1-2; 9 nucleotides match TRBD1. The CDR3 region is CASSRTGDLLLYGYTF. The CDR3 nucleotides are TGTGCCAGCAGCCGGACAGGGGATCTTCTTCTCTATGGCTACACCTTC.